The 29 T cell receptor beta chains presented below share a single source sample, sequenced in a study of CD8 T cells in ankylosing spondylitis. Notes on the study in general: A motif of 8 or 9 highly homologous TCR beta variants was seen as apparently characteristic of ankylosing spondylitis blood.

TCRdb reprocessed the 5' RACE reads with MiXCR, giving one entry per CDR3 protein. The sample has more than 650,000 distinct CDR3 sequences, 12% seen once. No antigen has been assigned to these receptors. The sequenced sample consisted of blood, either unsorted or a sorted T cell fraction (not recorded which). These receptors came from a male donor with ankylosing spondylitis.

The chain couples TRBV18 to TRBJ2-1; D not certain. Germline V gene data show CDR1 as KGHSH and CDR2 as LQKENI. The CDR3 runs 13 residues. Between the trimmed V and J ends, which lost 8 bases and 6 bases, there was a span of 14 bases. CDR3 sequence: CASAPSSLNEQFF. CDR3 sequence (DNA): TGTGCCAGCGCCCCGAGCAGCCTCAATGAGCAGTTCTTC.

This clonotype has only a few counts. J is TRBJ2-5 and V is TRBV20-1, with 8 bases matching TRBD1. CDR1 and CDR2 from the germline V gene are DFQATT and SNEGSKA (reference sequence). The CDR3 loop spans 14 amino acids. Trimming took 1 base from V and 2 from J; bases not matched to a gene: 3. The CDR3 nucleotides are TGCAGTGCTAGAGGGGACAGGTCGCAAGAGACCCAGTACTTC. Translation: CSARGDRSQETQYF.

In its sample, this clonotype was seen a few times. This sequence joins TRBV29-1 and TRBJ1-4; unclear D gene. Per the germline V gene, CDR1 is SQVTM and CDR2 is ANQGSEA. This CDR3 has 11 residues. V was pared by 1 base and J by 8 bases, with 5 bases between. Here the CDR3 reads CSVEVSEKLFF. CDR3 nucleotide sequence: TGCAGCGTTGAAGTATCCGAAAAACTGTTTTTT. Full variable domain (missing parts from reference TRBV29-1 and TRBJ1-4): SAVISQKPSRDICQRGTSLTIQCQVDSQVTMMFWYRQQPGQSLTLIATANQGSEATYESGFVIDKFPISRPNLTFSTLTVSNMSPEDSSIYLCSVEVSEKLFFGSGTQLSVL.

The chain has TRBV28 and TRBJ2-1; 9 positions match TRBD2. Per germline, CDR1 MDHEN and CDR2 SYDVKM. V trimming: 7 bases; J trimming: 8 bases; junction bases outside the gene matches: 12. The CDR3 totals 15 residues. Written as DNA, the CDR3 is TGTGCCAGCATTGCCCCGGGACTAGCTAAGTATGAGCAGTTCTTC. Its translation: CASIAPGLAKYEQFF.

Details on this clonotype: A much larger clone differs from this one at a single base, so this may be a read error. The CDR3 nucleotides are TGCAGTGCTCTAGCGGGCACAGATACGCAGCATTTT. Amino acid sequence: CSALAGTDTQHF. The gene calls are TRBV20-1 and TRBJ2-3, with unresolved D. The tail of the sequence fits TRBJ1-5 better, so the J call may be wrong. CDR3 size: 12 residues. Germline V lookup: CDR1 DFQATT, CDR2 SNEGSKA (reference sequence).

This clonotype was recorded many times. This chain joins TRBV5-6 and TRBJ2-5; 12 bases are shared with TRBD1. This CDR3 comprises 16 residues. Per germline, CDR1 SGHDT and CDR2 YYEEEE. Germline trimming cut 3 bases from V and 4 bases from J; bases unmatched to any gene: 7. The DNA for the CDR3 is TGTGCCAGCAGCTCCCGGGACAGGGGGCGCCCAGAGACCCAGTACTTC. This translates into CASSSRDRGRPETQYF.

This clonotype was detected only a few times. The chain links TRBV7-2 to TRBJ2-3; 8 nucleotides agree with TRBD1. Germline V lookup: CDR1 SGHTA, CDR2 FQGNSA. V shed 1 base, J shed 1 base, and the junction held 4 bases outside the gene matches. CDR3 length: 16 residues. This chain's CDR3 is CASSLVQGAGTDTQYF. CDR3 sequence (DNA): TGTGCCAGCAGCTTAGTCCAGGGGGCTGGCACAGATACGCAGTATTTT.

The chain carries TRBV7-6 and TRBJ1-2; D might be TRBD1 (6 bases). Germline values: CDR1 SGHVS, CDR2 FNYEAQ. There are 13 residues in the CDR3. The V and J ends lost 10 bases and 3 bases respectively, with 15 bases between them. Here the CDR3 DNA reads TGTGCCACCAGATTACAGGGAGACTATGGCTACACCTTC. Amino acid sequence: CATRLQGDYGYTF.

This clonotype was seen more than once but under ten times. The chain uses TRBV5-6 and TRBJ2-7; a possible D gene is TRBD2 (6 bases). Germline V gene sequence: CDR1 SGHDT, CDR2 YYEEEE. The length of the CDR3 is 16 residues. V was cut by 4 bases and J by 0 bases, with 17 bases left in between. The CDR3 sequence is CASSRAGRGPSYEQYF. The CDR3 bases are TGTGCCAGCAGCCGGGCGGGACGAGGGCCCTCCTACGAGCAGTACTTC.

This clonotype has only a few counts. The chain uses TRBV7-2 and TRBJ1-6; D remains unclear. CDR3 length: 17 amino acids. Trimming shortened V by 5 bases and J by 0 bases, and 14 bases separated the two germline ends. Per germline, CDR1 SGHTA and CDR2 FQGNSA. The CDR3 sequence: CASSPRDFSSYNSPLHF. Written as DNA, the CDR3 is TGTGCCAGCAGCCCCCGGGATTTTAGCTCCTATAATTCACCCCTCCACTTT.

The chain employs TRBV10-1 and TRBJ1-1; D is unresolved. There are 15 residues in the CDR3. CDR1 is WNHNN, CDR2 SYGVQD, per germline (reference sequence). V was shortened by 5 bases and J by 4 bases, with 17 bases between the two germline ends. The CDR3 DNA reads TGCGCCAGCAGTATCCCCGTAAAGGGTGGCACTGAAGCTTTCTTT. Protein: CASSIPVKGGTEAFF.

The chain has TRBV20-1 and TRBJ1-2, with TRBD1 matching over 9 bases. Germline-derived CDR1 and CDR2 are DFQATT and SNEGSKA (reference sequence). V lost 5 bases, J lost 5 bases, and 9 bases stayed unmatched. CDR3 length: 14 amino acids. CDR3 in DNA: TGCAGTGCTGGGAGTCCGGGACAGGGATATGGCTACACCTTC. Protein sequence: CSAGSPGQGYGYTF.

This clonotype was counted only a few times. The CDR3 DNA follows: TGTGCCAGTGACAGGTTGGAGGGAGATGGCTACACCTTC. The encoded protein is CASDRLEGDGYTF. This rearrangement joins TRBV18 to TRBJ1-2, with D possibly being TRBD1 (6 bases). There are 13 residues in the CDR3. Germline values: CDR1 KGHSH, CDR2 LQKENI. V was clipped by 9 bases and J by 6 bases, with 17 bases between them.

This clonotype was seen only a few times. V and J are TRBV20-1 and TRBJ2-7, with TRBD2 matching 14 bases. Germline V CDR1 and CDR2: DFQATT, SNEGSKA (reference sequence). This CDR3 has 16 amino acids. V lost 2 bases to trimming and J lost 7 bases; unmatched junction nucleotides: 10. The CDR3 nucleotides are TGCAGTGCTAGAAAGACCGGGACTAGCGGGGGTCGGGAGCAGTACTTC. Protein: CSARKTGTSGGREQYF.

Ten or more counts support this clonotype. J is TRBJ2-1 and V is TRBV29-1; 7 positions agree with TRBD2. The J segment lost 6 bases and the V segment lost 4 bases, leaving 6 bases of the junction unmatched. This CDR3 has 13 residues. Germline loops: CDR1 SQVTM, CDR2 ANQGSEA. CDR3 bases: TGCAGCGTTGGGTTGGGGAGGGTCAATGAGCAGTTCTTC. Protein: CSVGLGRVNEQFF.

This clonotype came up a few times. This sequence joins TRBV20-1 and TRBJ2-7; 11 nucleotides agree with TRBD2. In germline, CDR1 is DFQATT, CDR2 SNEGSKA (reference sequence). This CDR3 comprises 15 residues. After removal of 3 bases from V and 7 bases from J, the junction contained 11 bases not matched to a gene. CDR3 in amino acids: CSARGTSGSLWEQYF. The DNA of the CDR3 is TGCAGTGCTAGGGGGACTAGCGGATCCCTTTGGGAGCAGTACTTC.

This clonotype was recorded once. The chain links TRBV7-9 to TRBJ1-5, with D perhaps matching TRBD1 (6 bases). Trimming removed 7 bases from V and 1 base from J, with 11 bases in between. Germline lookup yields CDR1 SEHNR and CDR2 FQNEAQ (reference sequence). The CDR3 runs to 14 residues. CDR3 protein: CASNPDRSNQPQHF. CDR3 sequence (DNA): TGTGCCAGCAACCCTGACAGGAGCAATCAGCCCCAGCATTTT.

The chain combines TRBV10-3 with TRBJ2-3; TRBD1 matches 8 bases. From germline, CDR1 is ENHRY and CDR2 SYGVKD. This CDR3 has 15 residues. V gave up 6 bases and J gave up 3 bases; unmatched junction bases: 8. This CDR3 is CAISLTGAWTDTQYF. For the CDR3, the DNA is TGTGCCATCAGCCTGACAGGGGCTTGGACAGATACGCAGTATTTT.

This clonotype has a count of ten or more. The rearrangement links TRBV12-3 or TRBV12-4 to TRBJ1-1; D gene unclear. CDR3 length: 14 residues. Trimming removed 5 bases from V and 3 bases from J, with 13 bases in between. CDR3 sequence (DNA): TGTGCCAGCAGTCCCCCGGGATCGGACACTGAAGCTTTCTTT. Its protein product is CASSPPGSDTEAFF.

This clonotype came up a few times. This chain connects TRBV6-2 or TRBV6-3 to TRBJ1-5, with D perhaps matching TRBD1 (5 bases). The CDR3 has 17 amino acids. V lost 5 bases, J lost 1 base, and 18 bases lay in between. Germline V gives CDR1 MNHEY, CDR2 SVGEGT. CDR3 nucleotides: TGTGCCAGCAGTAGCCTGGGAGGGGCTGGGAGCAATCAGCCCCAGCATTTT. Amino acids: CASSSLGGAGSNQPQHF.

The chain has TRBV6-1 and TRBJ2-7, with TRBD2 as a possible D gene (5 bases). CDR1 is MNHNS, CDR2 SASEGT, per germline. The germline V and J ends were trimmed by 7 bases and 4 bases, with 14 bases remaining between them. The CDR3 consists of 13 residues. The CDR3 DNA is TGTGCCAGCACCAAGCGCGAGGGATACGAGCAGTACTTC. It is translated as CASTKREGYEQYF.

This clonotype occurred a few times. J is TRBJ2-3 and V is TRBV5-4; 13 bases match TRBD2. V was pared by 2 bases and J by 0 bases, with 6 bases of the junction left unmatched. The germline V gene encodes CDR1 SGHNT and CDR2 YYREEE (reference sequence). There are 18 residues in the CDR3. The CDR3 reads CASSFTSGGDTSTDTQYF. DNA for the CDR3: TGTGCCAGCAGCTTTACTAGCGGGGGGGATACTAGCACAGATACGCAGTATTTT.

This clonotype was counted many times. The CDR3 spells CASSYSKGNQPQHF. Here the CDR3 DNA reads TGTGCCAGCAGTTACTCAAAGGGTAATCAGCCCCAGCATTTT. V is TRBV6-5 and J is TRBJ1-5; D uncertain. This CDR3 spans 14 amino acids. Germline assignment: CDR1 MNHEY and CDR2 SVGAGI. Trimming removed 0 bases at V and 4 bases at J, with 7 bases between.

This clonotype appeared a few times. The rearrangement links TRBV5-1 to TRBJ2-7, with 14 bases fitting TRBD2. The CDR3 covers 16 residues. With V trimmed by 4 bases and J by 4 bases, 7 bases remained unmatched. CDR1 SGHRS and CDR2 YFSETQ come from the germline V gene. CDR3 in amino acids: CASSHGLAGGHYEQYF. DNA for the CDR3: TGCGCCAGCAGCCACGGACTAGCGGGGGGTCATTACGAGCAGTACTTC. Variable domain in full (rest from reference TRBV5-1 and TRBJ2-7): KAGVTQTPRYLIKTRGQQVTLSCSPISGHRSVSWYQQTPGQGLQFLFEYFSETQRNKGNFPGRFSGRQFSNSRSEMNVSTLELGDSALYLCASSHGLAGGHYEQYFGPGTRLTVT.

The chain is built from TRBV7-2 and TRBJ1-1, with D perhaps TRBD1 (6 bases). V gave up 5 bases and J gave up 2 bases, with 12 bases separating them. Per the germline V gene, CDR1 is SGHTA and CDR2 is FQGNSA. The CDR3 consists of 14 residues. The CDR3 reads CASSLTGINTEAFF. CDR3 DNA: TGTGCCAGCAGCCTTACAGGGATTAACACTGAAGCTTTCTTT. Variable domain in full (rest from reference TRBV7-2 and TRBJ1-1): GAGVSQSPSNKVTEKGKDVELRCDPISGHTALYWYRQSLGQGLEFLIYFQGNSAPDKSGLPSDRFSAERTGGSVSTLTIQRTQQEDSAVYLCASSLTGINTEAFFGQGTRLTVV.

This clonotype has more than one count but fewer than ten. V gene TRBV7-2 combines with J gene TRBJ2-5; 7 bases fit TRBD1. Germline CDR1 is SGHTA and CDR2 is FQGNSA. Unmatched junction bases numbered 8, after V lost 5 bases and J lost 5 bases. CDR3 size: 14 residues. CDR3 residues: CASSPQGIRETQYF. As DNA, the CDR3 is TGTGCCAGCAGCCCACAGGGGATACGGGAGACCCAGTACTTC.

The chain is built from TRBV27 and TRBJ2-1, with a possible D match to TRBD2 (5 bases). The length of the CDR3 is 13 residues. V gave up 5 bases and J gave up 11 bases, with 16 bases separating them. CDR1 is MNHEY and CDR2 is SMNVEV in the germline V gene (reference sequence). The CDR3 loop reads CASSITADVKQFF. Here the CDR3 DNA reads TGTGCCAGCAGTATAACAGCGGACGTGAAGCAGTTCTTC.

This chain links TRBV28 with TRBJ2-1, with 11 nucleotides matching TRBD2. Germline V gives CDR1 MDHEN, CDR2 SYDVKM. The CDR3 covers 15 residues. Losses at the gene ends were 6 bases for V and 4 bases for J; bases not matched to a gene: 5. Here the CDR3 reads CASRLAGGKYNEQFF. The CDR3, as DNA: TGTGCCAGCAGGTTAGCGGGAGGGAAGTACAATGAGCAGTTCTTC.

This clonotype was counted many times. The rearrangement joins TRBV20-1 to TRBJ1-2; D remains ambiguous. V was trimmed by 6 bases and J by 8 bases, leaving 16 bases between them. The CDR3 covers 12 residues. Germline CDR1 reads DFQATT; CDR2 reads SNEGSKA (reference sequence). The CDR3 coding sequence is TGCAGTGCCACTCGGGAGGCCTCGGGCTACACCTTC. Encoded protein: CSATREASGYTF.